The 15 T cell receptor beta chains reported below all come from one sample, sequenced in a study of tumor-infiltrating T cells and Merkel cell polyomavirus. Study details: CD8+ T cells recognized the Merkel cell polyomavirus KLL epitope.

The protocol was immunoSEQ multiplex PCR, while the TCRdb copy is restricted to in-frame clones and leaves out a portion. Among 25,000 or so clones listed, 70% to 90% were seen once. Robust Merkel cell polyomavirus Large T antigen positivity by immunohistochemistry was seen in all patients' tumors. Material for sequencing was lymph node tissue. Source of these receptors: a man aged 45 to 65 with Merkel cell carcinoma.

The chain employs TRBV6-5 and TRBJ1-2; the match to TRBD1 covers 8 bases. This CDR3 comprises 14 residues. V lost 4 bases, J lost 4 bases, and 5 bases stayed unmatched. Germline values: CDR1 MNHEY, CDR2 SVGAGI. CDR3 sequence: CASSSPGQAYGYTF. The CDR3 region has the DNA TGTGCCAGCAGTTCCCCGGGACAGGCCTATGGCTACACCTTC.

The CDR3 DNA sequence: TGTGCCAGCAGTCGAGCGGGAGTTTTCCACGAGCAGTACTTC. Protein product: CASSRAGVFHEQYF. The V and J genes are TRBV27 and TRBJ2-7; 8 bases fit TRBD2. The CDR3 consists of 14 residues. The trim removed 5 bases at V and 5 bases at J, leaving 8 bases unmatched. The germline V gene has CDR1 MNHEY and CDR2 SMNVEV (reference sequence).

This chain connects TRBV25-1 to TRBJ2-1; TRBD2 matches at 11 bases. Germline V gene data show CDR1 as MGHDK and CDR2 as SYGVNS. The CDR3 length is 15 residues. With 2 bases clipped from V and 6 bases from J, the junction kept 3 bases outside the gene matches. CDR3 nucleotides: TGTGCCAGCAGTGAAGGTAGCGGGAGGGGCAATGAGCAGTTCTTC. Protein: CASSEGSGRGNEQFF.

The DNA for the CDR3 is TGCAGCGTTGGGATCCAGGCAAATGAAAAACTGTTTTTT. Translation: CSVGIQANEKLFF. The chain has TRBV29-1 and TRBJ1-4; D not certain. CDR3 length equals 13 residues. CDR1 is SQVTM and CDR2 is ANQGSEA in the germline V gene. V was clipped by 4 bases and J by 5 bases, with 11 bases between them.

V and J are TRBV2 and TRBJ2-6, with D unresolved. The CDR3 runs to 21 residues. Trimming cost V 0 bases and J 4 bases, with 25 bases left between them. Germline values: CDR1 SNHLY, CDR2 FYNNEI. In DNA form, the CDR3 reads TGTGCCAGCAGTGAAGCCGACCCTCGGGTCAGCTCGCGACCGGGGGCCAACGTCCTGACTTTC. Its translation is CASSEADPRVSSRPGANVLTF.

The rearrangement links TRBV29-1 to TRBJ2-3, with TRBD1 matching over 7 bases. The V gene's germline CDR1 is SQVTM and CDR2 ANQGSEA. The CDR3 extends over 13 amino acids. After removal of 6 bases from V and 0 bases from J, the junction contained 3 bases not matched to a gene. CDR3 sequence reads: CSVDRESTDTQYF. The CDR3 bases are TGCAGCGTCGACAGGGAAAGCACAGATACGCAGTATTTT.

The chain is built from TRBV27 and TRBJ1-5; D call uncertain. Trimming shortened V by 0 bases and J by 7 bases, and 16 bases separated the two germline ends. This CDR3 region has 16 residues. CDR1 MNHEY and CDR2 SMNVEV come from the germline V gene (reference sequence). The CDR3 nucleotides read TGTGCCAGCAGTTTATCAGCAGGTTATGGTCTGCAGCCCCAGCATTTT. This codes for CASSLSAGYGLQPQHF.

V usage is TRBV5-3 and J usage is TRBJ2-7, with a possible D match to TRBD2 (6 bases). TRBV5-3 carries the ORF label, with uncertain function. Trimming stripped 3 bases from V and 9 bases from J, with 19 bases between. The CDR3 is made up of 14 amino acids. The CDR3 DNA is TGTGCCAGAAGCTGGAGCGGGTGCAGGGTTGGGCAGTACTTC. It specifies CARSWSGCRVGQYF.

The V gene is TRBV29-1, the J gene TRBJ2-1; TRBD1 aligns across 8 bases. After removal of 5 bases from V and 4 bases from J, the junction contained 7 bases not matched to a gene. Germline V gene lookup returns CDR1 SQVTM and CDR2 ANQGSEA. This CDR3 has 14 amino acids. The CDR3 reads CSVIPGQAYNEQFF. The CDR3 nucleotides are TGCAGCGTTATACCGGGACAGGCTTACAATGAGCAGTTCTTC.

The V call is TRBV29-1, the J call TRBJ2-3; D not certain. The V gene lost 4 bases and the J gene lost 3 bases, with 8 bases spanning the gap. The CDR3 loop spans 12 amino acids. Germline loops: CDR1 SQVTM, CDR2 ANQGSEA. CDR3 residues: CSVAEPTDTQYF. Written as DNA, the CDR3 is TGCAGCGTTGCGGAGCCGACAGATACGCAGTATTTT.

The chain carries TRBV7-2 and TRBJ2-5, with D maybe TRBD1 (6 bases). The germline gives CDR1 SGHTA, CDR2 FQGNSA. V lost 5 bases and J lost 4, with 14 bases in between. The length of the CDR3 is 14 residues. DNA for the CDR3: TGTGCCAGCAGCCTGAGACAGGTTGCAGAGACCCAGTACTTC. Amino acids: CASSLRQVAETQYF. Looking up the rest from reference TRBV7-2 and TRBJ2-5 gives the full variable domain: GAGVSQSPSNKVTEKGKDVELRCDPISGHTALYWYRQSLGQGLEFLIYFQGNSAPDKSGLPSDRFSAERTGGSVSTLTIQRTQQEDSAVYLCASSLRQVAETQYFGPGTRLLVL.

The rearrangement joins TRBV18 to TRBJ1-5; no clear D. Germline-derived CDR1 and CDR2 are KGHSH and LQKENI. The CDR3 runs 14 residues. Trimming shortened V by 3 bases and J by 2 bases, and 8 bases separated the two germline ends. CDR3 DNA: TGTGCCAGCTCACCGGGCAAGGGCAATCAGCCCCAGCATTTT. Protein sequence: CASSPGKGNQPQHF.

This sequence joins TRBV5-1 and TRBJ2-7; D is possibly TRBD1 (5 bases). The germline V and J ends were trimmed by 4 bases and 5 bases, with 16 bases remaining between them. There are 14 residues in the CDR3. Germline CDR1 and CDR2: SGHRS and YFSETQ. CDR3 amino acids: CASSLVKGLNEQYF. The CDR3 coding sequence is TGCGCCAGCAGCCTCGTAAAGGGGCTCAACGAGCAGTACTTC.

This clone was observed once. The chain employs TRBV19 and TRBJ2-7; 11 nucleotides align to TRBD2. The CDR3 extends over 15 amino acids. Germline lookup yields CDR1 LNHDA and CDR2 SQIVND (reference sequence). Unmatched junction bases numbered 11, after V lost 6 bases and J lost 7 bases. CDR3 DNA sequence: TGTGCCAGTAGCCTAGCGGGAGGCCTGATCCTGGAGCAGTACTTC. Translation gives CASSLAGGLILEQYF.

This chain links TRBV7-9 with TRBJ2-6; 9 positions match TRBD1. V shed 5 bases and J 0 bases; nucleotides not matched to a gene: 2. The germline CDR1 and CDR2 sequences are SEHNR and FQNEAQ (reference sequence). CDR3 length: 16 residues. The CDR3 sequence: CASSRTGDSGANVLTF. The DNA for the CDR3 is TGTGCCAGCAGCAGGACAGGGGACTCTGGGGCCAACGTCCTGACTTTC.